These 5 T cell receptor beta chains came from one sample sequenced in a study of CD4+ T cells in melanoma. Clones were sequenced by immunoSEQ multiplex PCR, and TCRdb holds only the in-frame ones, with some missing. The sample shows about 14,000 clones, roughly 63% of them seen only once. The specimen was cells from a culture (not recorded whether cultured in vitro). The source is a human donor with melanoma.

The chain employs TRBV6-5 and TRBJ2-3; D might be TRBD2 (5 bases). Looked up from germline, CDR1 is MNHEY and CDR2 is SVGAGI. The CDR3 contains 16 residues. The V end lost 4 bases, the J end lost 5 bases, and 19 bases lay between the germline ends. This chain's CDR3 is CASSSTFGGPGDTQYF. DNA for the CDR3: TGTGCCAGCAGTTCGACCTTTGGCGGGCCCGGAGATACGCAGTATTTT.

The CDR3 spells CASSLGVGGGGKLDTQYF. CDR3 in DNA: TGTGCCAGCAGTTTGGGAGTTGGCGGGGGGGGGAAATTAGATACGCAGTATTTT. The chain couples TRBV27 to TRBJ2-3; TRBD2 agrees at 9 bases. This CDR3 has 18 amino acids. The V gene's germline CDR1 is MNHEY and CDR2 SMNVEV (reference sequence). Germline trimming cut 3 bases from V and 5 bases from J; bases unmatched to any gene: 15.

The rearrangement uses TRBV29-1 and TRBJ1-5; D uncertain. The V and J ends lost 6 bases and 7 bases respectively, with 13 bases between them. This CDR3 is 12 amino acids long. CDR1 SQVTM and CDR2 ANQGSEA come from the germline V gene. The CDR3 region is CSVKAAGQPQHF. CDR3 in DNA: TGCAGCGTAAAGGCGGCGGGGCAGCCCCAGCATTTT.

This chain links TRBV19 with TRBJ2-7, with 7 bases lining up with TRBD1. Unmatched junction bases numbered 16, after V lost 5 bases and J lost 0 bases. CDR3 length equals 18 residues. Germline-derived CDR1 and CDR2 are LNHDA and SQIVND (reference sequence). The CDR3 sequence is CASSVSSGTAKSSYEQYF. For the CDR3, the DNA is TGTGCCAGTAGTGTCTCCTCCGGGACAGCAAAGAGCTCCTACGAGCAGTACTTC.

This rearrangement joins TRBV5-5 to TRBJ2-6; 9 bases fit TRBD1. V was pared by 0 bases and J by 0 bases, with 10 bases of the junction left unmatched. Germline V CDR1 and CDR2: SGHKS, YYEKEE (reference sequence). CDR3 length equals 20 residues. CDR3 sequence (DNA): TGTGCCAGCAGCTTGGTTAGGGGACAGGGACCAAACTCTGGGGCCAACGTCCTGACTTTC. It encodes CASSLVRGQGPNSGANVLTF.